This T cell receptor beta chain was captured in a study of T cell changes during pregnancy in multiple sclerosis. Produced via immunoSEQ multiplex PCR; TCRdb's table is partial and in-frame only. The table lists roughly 50,000 clones, roughly 92% of them singletons. The CDR3 sequence is 16 residues long. Trimming left V 4 bases short and J 0 bases short, with 12 bases between. The germline CDR1 and CDR2 sequences are SGHDN and FVKESK. The receptor's source is a female donor with multiple sclerosis, enrolled in a pregnancy study. The source material was CD4+ T cells from peripheral blood mononuclear cells, sampled in the third trimester of pregnancy. The chain combines TRBV14 with TRBJ1-4, with a weak D call TRBD1 (6 bases). The CDR3: CASSRERQATNEKLFF. The CDR3 DNA reads TGTGCCAGCAGCCGCGAAAGACAGGCAACTAATGAAAAACTGTTTTTT.